This T cell receptor beta chain was observed in a study of OX40 agonist ivuxolimab in advanced cancers. Clones were sequenced by immunoSEQ multiplex PCR, and TCRdb holds only the in-frame ones, with some missing. The data contain tens of thousands of clones, roughly 89% of them singletons. Trimming removed 8 bases from V and 0 bases from J, with 15 bases in between. This CDR3 spans 15 amino acids. CDR1 SNHLY and CDR2 FYNNEI come from the germline V gene. The specimen comprised CD4+ or CD8+ T cells sorted from blood, sampled in a trial of the OX40 agonist ivuxolimab. V and J are TRBV2 and TRBJ2-3; perhaps D is TRBD1 or TRBD2 (5 bases each). This clonotype originated in an adult with an advanced solid tumor such as melanoma, head and neck, liver or kidney cancer. The CDR3 region has the DNA TGTGCCAGCCAACCGGACGGGGCTAGCACAGATACGCAGTATTTT. It is translated as CASQPDGASTDTQYF.